This T cell receptor (beta chain) was identified during a study of blood T cell repertoires in COVID-19. Clones were sequenced by immunoSEQ multiplex PCR, and TCRdb holds only the in-frame ones, with some missing. The table lists 110,000 or so clones, about four fifths of them singletons, with roughly 4.1% in the top ten. This CDR3 region has 16 residues. CDR1 is SGHAT and CDR2 is FQNNGV in the germline V gene. V gave up 5 bases and J gave up 1 base; unmatched junction bases: 8. This clonotype was sampled from a woman between 70 and 85 years old with acute or convalescent COVID-19. The V and J genes are TRBV11-2 and TRBJ1-1; 9 bases line up with TRBD1. Sequencing was performed on peripheral blood. The CDR3 region is CASSRDRVTPNTEAFF. The CDR3 DNA is TGTGCCAGCAGCAGGGACAGGGTAACTCCGAACACTGAAGCTTTCTTT.